This T cell receptor beta chain was recorded in a study of blood T cell repertoires in COVID-19. The CDR3 runs 14 residues. The ends were cut back, 0 bases at V and 2 bases at J, with 8 bases in the middle. The V gene's germline CDR1 is MGHRA and CDR2 YSYEKL. Measured with immunoSEQ multiplex PCR; TCRdb has only the in-frame clones, and not every one. The sample includes about 300,000 clones, nearly 90% of them seen just once. The source is a woman under 30 with acute COVID-19. The sample was PBMCs or T cells enriched from blood (not recorded which). This chain connects TRBV4-1 to TRBJ2-7; the D is unclear. CDR3 nucleotide sequence: TGCGCCAGCAGCCAAGATCGGTCTACCTACGAGCAGTACTTC. Residues: CASSQDRSTYEQYF.